The 7 T cell receptor beta chains below were found in one sample sequenced in a study of shared clonotypes between healthy human individuals. Here immunoSEQ multiplex PCR was the method, and the copy in TCRdb shows in-frame clones only, minus some. The sample includes some 2,500,000 clones, 93% of them seen just once. The sequenced material came from naive CD4+ T cells from PBMCs. The subset denotes: CD45RA+ positively selected. The receptors stem from a man between 18 and 29 years old in good health. Some clones in this sample may be carry-over from other donors' samples.

The J gene is TRBJ1-2, the V gene TRBV29-1; D uncertain. V was clipped by 2 bases and J by 2 bases, with 15 bases between them. In germline, CDR1 is SQVTM, CDR2 ANQGSEA. The CDR3 has 15 residues. The CDR3 DNA reads TGCAGCGTTGAAAGTAGTTGGGGAAGCAACTATGGCTACACCTTC. It specifies CSVESSWGSNYGYTF.

The V gene is TRBV28, the J gene TRBJ2-2; 8 bases are a match to TRBD1. This CDR3 is 14 amino acids long. Per germline, CDR1 MDHEN and CDR2 SYDVKM. Trimming took 8 bases from V and 2 from J; bases not matched to a gene: 4. Here the CDR3 DNA reads TGTGCCAGCCGGACAGGGATAAACACCGGGGAGCTGTTTTTT. This sequence encodes CASRTGINTGELFF.

The chain combines TRBV27 with TRBJ2-6; D remains unclear. With 7 bases removed from V and 4 bases from J, the gap between germline ends came to 20 bases. The CDR3 contains 17 residues. Germline CDR1 and CDR2: MNHEY and SMNVEV (reference sequence). Here the CDR3 reads CASTSNYLGTGANVLTF. CDR3 nucleotides: TGTGCCAGCACATCTAATTACCTCGGAACCGGGGCCAACGTCCTGACTTTC.

The chain recombines TRBV9 with TRBJ1-2; tentative D call: TRBD1 (5 bases). Trimming removed 3 bases from V and 7 bases from J, with 10 bases in between. The germline gives CDR1 SGDLS, CDR2 YYNGEE. The CDR3 consists of 12 residues. CDR3 region: CASSASGVGYTF. Here the CDR3 DNA reads TGTGCCAGCAGCGCCTCGGGGGTTGGCTACACCTTC.

The chain combines TRBV7-2 with TRBJ1-2; a weak D match, TRBD1 (5 bases). This CDR3 has 13 amino acids. Trimming shortened V by 3 bases and J by 3 bases, and 8 bases separated the two germline ends. Germline V gene lookup returns CDR1 SGHTA and CDR2 FQGNSA. Here the CDR3 reads CASSFGDHYGYTF. In DNA, the CDR3 is TGTGCCAGCAGCTTCGGGGACCACTATGGCTACACCTTC. Full variable domain (outside the CDR3, taken from reference TRBV7-2 and TRBJ1-2): GAGVSQSPSNKVTEKGKDVELRCDPISGHTALYWYRQSLGQGLEFLIYFQGNSAPDKSGLPSDRFSAERTGGSVSTLTIQRTQQEDSAVYLCASSFGDHYGYTFGSGTRLTVV.

The chain couples TRBV6-1 to TRBJ2-4; TRBD2 aligns across 9 bases. The germline V gene encodes CDR1 MNHNS and CDR2 SASEGT. Losses at the gene ends were 0 bases for V and 1 base for J; bases not matched to a gene: 10. The CDR3 is made up of 19 amino acids. The CDR3 reads CASSEAVAGGPGAKNIQYF. The CDR3 DNA follows: TGTGCCAGCAGTGAAGCGGTCGCGGGAGGGCCCGGGGCCAAAAACATTCAGTACTTC.

This sequence joins TRBV19 and TRBJ2-3; TRBD2 matches 14 bases. The CDR3 extends over 17 amino acids. Losses at the gene ends were 5 bases for V and 3 bases for J; bases not matched to a gene: 7. Germline V gives CDR1 LNHDA, CDR2 SQIVND (reference sequence). This chain's CDR3 is CASSLRLAGGPTDTQYF. As DNA, the CDR3 is TGTGCCAGTAGTCTTCGACTAGCGGGAGGGCCAACAGATACGCAGTATTTT.